The TCR beta chain under discussion was sequenced for a study of T cells after yellow fever vaccination (dated by TCRdb to the late 2010s). Study-wide context: Libraries from fractions with low cell numbers were prepared with the SMART-Seq v4 Ultra Low Input RNA kit. To follow T-cell clones before and after primary and booster YFV17D yellow fever vaccination, bulk TCR alpha and beta repertoires were sequenced over time. Two healthy male donors, one aged 18 to 30 and one aged 30 to 40 years, were included in the cohort. Bulk PBMC replicates and cell subsets were isolated from blood drawn at multiple timepoints before and after both primary and secondary immunization. The full study reports these points: A small share of clonotypes occurred in both CD4 and CD8 compartments, likely arising from convergent recombination. FACS-sorted repertoires could contain abundant contaminating clonotypes from the bulk population, so computational filtering was required. Compared with the primary T-cell response, the secondary T-cell response was weaker but faster, peaking on day 5 rather than day 15. Most clones expanded after primary vaccination (around 96% of CD4 and roughly 91% of CD8) were re-detected after the booster, suggesting that broad memory maintenance occurred. Only a couple of donors were included in the study, so the extent to which the findings can be generalized is limited.

The instrument was an Illumina NovaSeq 6000. Synthesis of TCR cDNA relied on 5'RACE template switching, a step that introduced a universal primer site along with unique molecular identifiers. cDNA synthesis was primed from both the TCR alpha and TCR beta constant segments. Libraries were amplified in two PCR steps, with sample barcodes and sequencing adapters added in the second step. Libraries were sequenced on Illumina HiSeq 2500 (2x100 bp) or NovaSeq (2x150 bp). The published analysis was carried out like this. Reads were demultiplexed and collapsed into UMI consensus sequences with MIGEC, and V(D)J alignment was performed with MiXCR. Vaccine-responding clonotypes were defined with edgeR using replicate PBMC samples, requiring FDR below 0.01 and a log2 fold change above 5 up to day 15. Bulk clonotypes were assigned CD4 or CD8 identity according to which sequenced CD4 or CD8 repertoire held them at higher abundance. The public reads were reprocessed in TCRdb via fastp at Q25 and MiXCR, keeping in-frame beta chains. Entries that share a CDR3 protein sequence are merged under the most common genes and DNA. The V and J calls shown here were made by TCRdb, not taken from the authors' results. This sample comprises 300,000 to 350,000 distinct CDR3 sequences, about 10% of them detected only once. The ten largest clones represent 3.3% of the sample.

The sample's treatment or condition label, in plain terms: live attenuated yellow fever vaccine strain. PBMCs were isolated from peripheral blood using a standard Ficoll-Paque protocol. CD4 and CD8 T-cell fractions were isolated with Dynabeads CD4 and CD8 positive selection kits. TriZol was used to extract RNA from bulk PBMCs, CD4 and CD8 fractions, and dextramer-positive and dextramer-negative fractions. Sequences LGHDT (CDR1) and YNNKEL (CDR2) are obtained from the germline V gene (reference sequence). The CDR3 goes from the cysteine to the phenylalanine over 16 residues. Solely the CDR3 DNA is kept, with 48 bases framed from the first base. V and J are trimmed by 2 bases and 8 bases, and the gene matches miss 10 bases of the junction. On this clonotype: The antigen this receptor binds is unknown. Base quality data are lacking; no much larger clone is found one base away.

The specimen comprised CD4+ T cells sorted from PBMCs, sampled 45 days after the yellow fever booster vaccination. The V and J segments used are TRBV3-1 and TRBJ2-3, with 10 bases aligning to TRBD1. The TCR comes from a man aged 18 to 35 who received the YFV17D yellow fever vaccine. The CDR3: CASSQHDRGPVGTQYF. In nucleotide form, the sequence is TGTGCCAGCAGCCAACATGACAGGGGGCCTGTAGGTACGCAGTATTTT.